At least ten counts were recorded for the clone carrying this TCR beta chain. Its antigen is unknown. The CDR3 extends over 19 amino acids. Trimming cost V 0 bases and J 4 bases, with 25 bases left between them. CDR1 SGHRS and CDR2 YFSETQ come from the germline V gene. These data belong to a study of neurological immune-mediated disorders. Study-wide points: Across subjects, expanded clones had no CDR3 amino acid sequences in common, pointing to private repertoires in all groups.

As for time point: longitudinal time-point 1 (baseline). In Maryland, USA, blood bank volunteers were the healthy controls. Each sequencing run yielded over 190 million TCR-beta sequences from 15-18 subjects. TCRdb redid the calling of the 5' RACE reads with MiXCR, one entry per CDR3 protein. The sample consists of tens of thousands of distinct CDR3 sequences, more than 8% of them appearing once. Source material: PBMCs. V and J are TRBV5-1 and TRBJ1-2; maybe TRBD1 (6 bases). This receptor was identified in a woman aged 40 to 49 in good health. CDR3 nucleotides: TGCGCCAGCAGCTTGGGCCCCGCCACGGGGGCCGGGGGGTTCTATGGCTACACCTTC. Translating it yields CASSLGPATGAGGFYGYTF. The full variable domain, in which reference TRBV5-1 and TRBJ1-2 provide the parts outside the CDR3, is KAGVTQTPRYLIKTRGQQVTLSCSPISGHRSVSWYQQTPGQGLQFLFEYFSETQRNKGNFPGRFSGRQFSNSRSEMNVSTLELGDSALYLCASSLGPATGAGGFYGYTFGSGTRLTVV.